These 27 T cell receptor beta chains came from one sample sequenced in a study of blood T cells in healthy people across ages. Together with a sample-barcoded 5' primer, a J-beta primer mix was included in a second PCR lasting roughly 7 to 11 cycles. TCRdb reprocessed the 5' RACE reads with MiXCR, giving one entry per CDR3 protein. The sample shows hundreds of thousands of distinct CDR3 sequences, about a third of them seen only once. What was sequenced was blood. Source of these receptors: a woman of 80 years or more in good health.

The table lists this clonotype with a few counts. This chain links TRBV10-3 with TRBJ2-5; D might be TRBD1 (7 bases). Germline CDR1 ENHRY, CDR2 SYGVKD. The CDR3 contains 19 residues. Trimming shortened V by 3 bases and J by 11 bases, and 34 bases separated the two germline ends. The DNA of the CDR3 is TGTGCCATCAGTGACTTGGGACAGTTGAGTGGCGGGTCGGACTACGGGCAGTACTTC. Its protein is CAISDLGQLSGGSDYGQYF.

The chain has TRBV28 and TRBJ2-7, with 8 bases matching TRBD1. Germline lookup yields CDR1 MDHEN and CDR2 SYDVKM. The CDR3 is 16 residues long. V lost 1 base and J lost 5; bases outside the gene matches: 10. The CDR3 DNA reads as TGTGCCAGCAGTTTATCCATTGGGGCAGGGGGCAACGAGCAGTACTTC. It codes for CASSLSIGAGGNEQYF.

CDR3 sequence (DNA): TGCGCCAGCAGCGGGAGTGTTGGGGGCGCACAGGCCCGGGAGCTGTTTTTT. It yields the protein CASSGSVGGAQARELFF. This chain uses TRBV5-1 with TRBJ2-2, with TRBD1 as a possible D gene (6 bases). Germline-derived CDR1 and CDR2 are SGHRS and YFSETQ. Trimming pared 4 bases from V and 9 bases from J, leaving 25 bases between. The CDR3 extends over 17 amino acids.

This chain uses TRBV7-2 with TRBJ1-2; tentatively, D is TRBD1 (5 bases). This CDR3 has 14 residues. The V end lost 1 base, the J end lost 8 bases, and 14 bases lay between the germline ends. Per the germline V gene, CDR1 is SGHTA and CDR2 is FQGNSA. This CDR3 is CASSLDEGIDGYTF. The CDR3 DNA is TGTGCCAGCAGCTTAGACGAGGGGATTGACGGCTACACCTTC.

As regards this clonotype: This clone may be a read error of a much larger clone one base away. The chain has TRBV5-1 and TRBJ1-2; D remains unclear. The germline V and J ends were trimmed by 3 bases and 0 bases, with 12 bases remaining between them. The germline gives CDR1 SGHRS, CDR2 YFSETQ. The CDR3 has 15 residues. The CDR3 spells CASSWGSLPNYGYTF. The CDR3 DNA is TGCGCCAGCAGCTGGGGTAGTCTACCTAACTATGGCTACACCTTC.

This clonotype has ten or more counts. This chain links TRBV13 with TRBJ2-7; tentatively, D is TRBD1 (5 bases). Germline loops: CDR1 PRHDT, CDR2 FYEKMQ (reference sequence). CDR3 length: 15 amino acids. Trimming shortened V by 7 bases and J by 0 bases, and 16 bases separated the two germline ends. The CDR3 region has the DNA TGTGCCAGCAACGTTAGGACAACGAGCTCCTACGAGCAGTACTTC. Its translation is CASNVRTTSSYEQYF.

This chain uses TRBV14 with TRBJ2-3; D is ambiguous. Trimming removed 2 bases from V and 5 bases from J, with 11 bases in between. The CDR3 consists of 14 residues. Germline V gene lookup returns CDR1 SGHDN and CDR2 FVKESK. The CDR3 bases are TGTGCCAGCAGCCAATCAGACTGGGGAGATACGCAGTATTTT. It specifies CASSQSDWGDTQYF.

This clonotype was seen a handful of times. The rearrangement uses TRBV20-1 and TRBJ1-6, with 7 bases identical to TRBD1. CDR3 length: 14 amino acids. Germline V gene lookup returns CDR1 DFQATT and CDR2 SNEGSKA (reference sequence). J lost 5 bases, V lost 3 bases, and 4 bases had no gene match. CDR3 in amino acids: CSASRGRDNSPLHF. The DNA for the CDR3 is TGCAGTGCTAGTAGGGGGCGCGATAATTCACCCCTCCACTTT.

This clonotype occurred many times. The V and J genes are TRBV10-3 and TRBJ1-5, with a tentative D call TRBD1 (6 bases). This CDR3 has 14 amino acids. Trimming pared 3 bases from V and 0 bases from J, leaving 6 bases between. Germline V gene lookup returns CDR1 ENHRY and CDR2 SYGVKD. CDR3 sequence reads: CAISEQGSNQPQHF. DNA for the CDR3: TGTGCCATCAGTGAACAGGGTAGCAATCAGCCCCAGCATTTT.

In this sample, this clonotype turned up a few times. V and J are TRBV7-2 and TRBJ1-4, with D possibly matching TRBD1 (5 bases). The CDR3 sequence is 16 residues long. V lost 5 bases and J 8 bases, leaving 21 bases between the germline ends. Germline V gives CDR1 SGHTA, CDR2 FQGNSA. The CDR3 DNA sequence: TGTACCAGCAGCCGTAATCTCCAGAGGGGTGAGGAAAAACTGTTTTTT. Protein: CTSSRNLQRGEEKLFF.

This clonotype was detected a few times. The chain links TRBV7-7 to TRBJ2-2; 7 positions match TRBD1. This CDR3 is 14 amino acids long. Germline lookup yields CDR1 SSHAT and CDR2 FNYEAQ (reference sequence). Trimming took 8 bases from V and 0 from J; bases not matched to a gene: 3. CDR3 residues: CASRDRANTGELFF. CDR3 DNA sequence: TGTGCCAGCCGCGACAGGGCGAACACCGGGGAGCTGTTTTTT.

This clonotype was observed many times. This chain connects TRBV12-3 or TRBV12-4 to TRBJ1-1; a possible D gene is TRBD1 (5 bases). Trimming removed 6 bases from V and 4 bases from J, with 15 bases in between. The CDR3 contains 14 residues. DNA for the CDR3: TGTGCCAGCAGCTCCGGGGCGCGGGTCACTGAAGCTTTCTTT. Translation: CASSSGARVTEAFF.

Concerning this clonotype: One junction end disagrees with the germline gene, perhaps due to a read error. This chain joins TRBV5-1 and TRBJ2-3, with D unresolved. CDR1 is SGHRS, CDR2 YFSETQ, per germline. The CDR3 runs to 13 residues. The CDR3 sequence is CASSPDRTDAQYF. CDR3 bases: TGCGCCAGCAGCCCGGACCGCACAGATGCGCAGTATTTT.

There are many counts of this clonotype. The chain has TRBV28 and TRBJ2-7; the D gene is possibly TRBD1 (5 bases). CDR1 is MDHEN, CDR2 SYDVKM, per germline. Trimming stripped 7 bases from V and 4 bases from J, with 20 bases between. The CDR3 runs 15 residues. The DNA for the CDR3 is TGTGCCAGCACCGACACAGCAGGGAATGGATACGAGCAGTACTTC. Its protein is CASTDTAGNGYEQYF.

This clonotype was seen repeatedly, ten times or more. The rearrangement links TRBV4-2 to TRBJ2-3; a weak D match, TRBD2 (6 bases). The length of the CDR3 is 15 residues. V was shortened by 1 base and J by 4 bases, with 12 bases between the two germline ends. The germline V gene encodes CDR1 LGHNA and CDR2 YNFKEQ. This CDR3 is CASSQGGVRADTQYF. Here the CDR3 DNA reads TGTGCCAGCAGCCAAGGCGGGGTACGCGCAGATACGCAGTATTTT.

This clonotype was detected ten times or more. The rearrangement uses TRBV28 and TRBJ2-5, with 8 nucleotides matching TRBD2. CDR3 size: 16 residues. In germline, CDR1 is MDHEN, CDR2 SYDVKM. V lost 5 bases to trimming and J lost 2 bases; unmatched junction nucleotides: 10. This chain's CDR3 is CASSLNGLAQQETQYF. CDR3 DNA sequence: TGTGCCAGCAGTCTTAATGGACTAGCTCAGCAAGAGACCCAGTACTTC.

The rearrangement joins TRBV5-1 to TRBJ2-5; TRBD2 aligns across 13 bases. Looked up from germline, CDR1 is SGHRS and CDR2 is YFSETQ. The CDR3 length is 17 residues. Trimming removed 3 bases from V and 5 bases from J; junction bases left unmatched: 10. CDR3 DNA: TGCGCCAGCAGCTCCCCTAAGACTAGCGGGAGGATGGAGACCCAGTACTTC. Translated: CASSSPKTSGRMETQYF.

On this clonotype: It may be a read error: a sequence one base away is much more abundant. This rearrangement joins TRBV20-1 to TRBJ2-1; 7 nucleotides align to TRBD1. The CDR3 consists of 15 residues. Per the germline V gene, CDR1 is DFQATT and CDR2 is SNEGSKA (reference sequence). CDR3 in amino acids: CSARQGRGSYNERFF. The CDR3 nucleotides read TGCAGTGCAAGACAGGGCCGGGGCTCCTACAATGAGCGGTTCTTC.

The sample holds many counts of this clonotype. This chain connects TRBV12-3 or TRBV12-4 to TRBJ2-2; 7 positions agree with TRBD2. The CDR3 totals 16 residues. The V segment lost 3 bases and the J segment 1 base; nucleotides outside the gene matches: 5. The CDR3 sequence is CASSLRAGWNTGELFF. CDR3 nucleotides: TGTGCCAGCAGTTTGAGAGCGGGGTGGAACACCGGGGAGCTGTTTTTT.

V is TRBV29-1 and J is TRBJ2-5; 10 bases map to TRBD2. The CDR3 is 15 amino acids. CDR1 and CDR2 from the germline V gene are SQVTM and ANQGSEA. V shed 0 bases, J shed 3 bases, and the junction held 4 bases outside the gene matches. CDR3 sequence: CSVEDRLAGEETQYF. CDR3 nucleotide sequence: TGCAGCGTTGAAGATCGCCTAGCGGGGGAAGAGACCCAGTACTTC.

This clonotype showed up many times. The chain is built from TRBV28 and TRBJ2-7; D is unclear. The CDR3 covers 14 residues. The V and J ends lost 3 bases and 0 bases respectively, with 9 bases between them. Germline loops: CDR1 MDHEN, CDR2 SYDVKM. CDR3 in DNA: TGTGCCAGCAGTTTCAGTAGGGCCTCCTACGAGCAGTACTTC. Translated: CASSFSRASYEQYF.

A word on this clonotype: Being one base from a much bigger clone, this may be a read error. The CDR3 loop is CASSIRDRIYGQYF. In DNA form, the CDR3 reads TGTGCCAGCAGCATCCGGGACAGGATCTACGGGCAGTACTTC. The chain is built from TRBV7-2 and TRBJ2-7, with 8 bases matching TRBD1. Germline V gives CDR1 SGHTA, CDR2 FQGNSA. The CDR3 runs to 14 residues.

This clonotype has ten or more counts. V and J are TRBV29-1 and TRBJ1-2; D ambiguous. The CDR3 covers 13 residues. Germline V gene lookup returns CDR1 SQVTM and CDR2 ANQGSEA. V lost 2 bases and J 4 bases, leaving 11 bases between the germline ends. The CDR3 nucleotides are TGCAGCGTTGAATTATGGGGAGGCTATGGCTACACCTTC. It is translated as CSVELWGGYGYTF. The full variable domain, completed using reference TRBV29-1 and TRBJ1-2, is SAVISQKPSRDICQRGTSLTIQCQVDSQVTMMFWYRQQPGQSLTLIATANQGSEATYESGFVIDKFPISRPNLTFSTLTVSNMSPEDSSIYLCSVELWGGYGYTFGSGTRLTVV.

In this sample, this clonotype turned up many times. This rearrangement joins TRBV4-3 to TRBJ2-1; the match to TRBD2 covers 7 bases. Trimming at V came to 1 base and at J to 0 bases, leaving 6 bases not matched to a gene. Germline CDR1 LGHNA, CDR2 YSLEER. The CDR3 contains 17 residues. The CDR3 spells CASSQVTGGISYNEQFF. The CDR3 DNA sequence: TGCGCCAGCAGCCAAGTGACGGGGGGAATCTCCTACAATGAGCAGTTCTTC.

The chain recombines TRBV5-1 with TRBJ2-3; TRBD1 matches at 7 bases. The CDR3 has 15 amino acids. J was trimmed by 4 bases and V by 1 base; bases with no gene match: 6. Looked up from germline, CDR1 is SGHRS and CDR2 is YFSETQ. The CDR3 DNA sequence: TGCGCCAGCAGCTTGAGACAGGGTATTGCAGATACGCAGTATTTT. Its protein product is CASSLRQGIADTQYF.

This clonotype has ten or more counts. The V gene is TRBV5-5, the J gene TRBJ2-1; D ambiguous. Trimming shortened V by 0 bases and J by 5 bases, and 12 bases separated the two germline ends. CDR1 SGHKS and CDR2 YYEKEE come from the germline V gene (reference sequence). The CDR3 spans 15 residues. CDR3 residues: CASSLGARDNNEQFF. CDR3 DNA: TGTGCCAGCAGCTTGGGTGCCCGAGACAACAATGAGCAGTTCTTC.

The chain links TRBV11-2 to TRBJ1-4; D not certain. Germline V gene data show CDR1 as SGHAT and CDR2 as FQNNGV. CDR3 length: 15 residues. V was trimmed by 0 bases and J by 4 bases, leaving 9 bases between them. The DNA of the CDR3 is TGTGCCAGCAGCTTAGAGGGGAAGTTTAATGAAAAACTGTTTTTT. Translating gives CASSLEGKFNEKLFF.